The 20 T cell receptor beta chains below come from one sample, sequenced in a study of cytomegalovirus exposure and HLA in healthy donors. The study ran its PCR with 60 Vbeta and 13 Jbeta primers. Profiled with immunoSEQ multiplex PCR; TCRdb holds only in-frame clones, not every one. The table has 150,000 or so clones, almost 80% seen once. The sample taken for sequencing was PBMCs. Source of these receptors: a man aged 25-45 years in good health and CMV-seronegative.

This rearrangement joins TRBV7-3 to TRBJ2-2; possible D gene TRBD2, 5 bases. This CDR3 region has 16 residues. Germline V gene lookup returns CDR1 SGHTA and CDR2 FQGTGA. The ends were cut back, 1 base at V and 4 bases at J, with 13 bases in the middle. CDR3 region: CASSLMLASGTGELFF. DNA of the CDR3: TGTGCCAGCAGCTTAATGCTAGCTTCAGGCACCGGGGAGCTGTTTTTT. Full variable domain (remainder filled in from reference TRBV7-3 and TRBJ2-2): GAGVSQTPSNKVTEKGKYVELRCDPISGHTALYWYRQSLGQGPEFLIYFQGTGAADDSGLPNDRFFAVRPEGSVSTLKIQRTERGDSAVYLCASSLMLASGTGELFFGEGSRLTVL.

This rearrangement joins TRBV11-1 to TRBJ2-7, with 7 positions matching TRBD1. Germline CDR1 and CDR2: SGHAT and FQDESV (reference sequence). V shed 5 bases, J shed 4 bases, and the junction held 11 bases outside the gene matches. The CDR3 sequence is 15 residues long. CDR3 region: CASSPTGVSWYEQYF. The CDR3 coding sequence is TGTGCCAGCAGCCCTACAGGGGTAAGTTGGTACGAGCAGTACTTC. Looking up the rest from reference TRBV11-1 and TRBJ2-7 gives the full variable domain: EAEVAQSPRYKITEKSQAVAFWCDPISGHATLYWYRQILGQGPELLVQFQDESVVDDSQLPKDRFSAERLKGVDSTLKIQPAELGDSAMYLCASSPTGVSWYEQYFGPGTRLTVT.

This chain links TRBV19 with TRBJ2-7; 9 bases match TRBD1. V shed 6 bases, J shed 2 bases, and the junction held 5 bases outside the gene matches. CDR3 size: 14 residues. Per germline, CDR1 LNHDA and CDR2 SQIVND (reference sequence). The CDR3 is CASSRDRDPYEQYF. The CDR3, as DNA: TGTGCCAGTAGCCGGGACAGGGACCCCTACGAGCAGTACTTC. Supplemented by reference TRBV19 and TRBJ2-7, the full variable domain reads DGGITQSPKYLFRKEGQNVTLSCEQNLNHDAMYWYRQDPGQGLRLIYYSQIVNDFQKGDIAEGYSVSREKKESFPLTVTSAQKNPTAFYLCASSRDRDPYEQYFGPGTRLTVT.

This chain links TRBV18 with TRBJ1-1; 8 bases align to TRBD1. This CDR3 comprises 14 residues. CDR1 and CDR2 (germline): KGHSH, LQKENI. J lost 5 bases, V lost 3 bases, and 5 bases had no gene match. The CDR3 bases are TGTGCCAGCTCACCCGACAGGGGTGGGACTGAAGCTTTCTTT. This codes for CASSPDRGGTEAFF. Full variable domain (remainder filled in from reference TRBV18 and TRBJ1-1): NAGVMQNPRHLVRRRGQEARLRCSPMKGHSHVYWYRQLPEEGLKFMVYLQKENIIDESGMPKERFSAEFPKEGPSILRIQQVVRGDSAAYFCASSPDRGGTEAFFGQGTRLTVV.

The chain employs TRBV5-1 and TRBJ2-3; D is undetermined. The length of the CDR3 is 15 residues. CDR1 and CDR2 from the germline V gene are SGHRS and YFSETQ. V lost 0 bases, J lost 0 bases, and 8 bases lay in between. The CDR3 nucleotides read TGCGCCAGCAGCTTGGCCCGAGTTAGCACAGATACGCAGTATTTT. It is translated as CASSLARVSTDTQYF.

The CDR3 DNA reads TGTGCCAGCACCGGGACTAGCGGGAGTGCCTACAATGAGCAGTTCTTC. This translates into CASTGTSGSAYNEQFF. The chain recombines TRBV27 with TRBJ2-1, with TRBD2 matching over 14 bases. Germline CDR1 is MNHEY and CDR2 is SMNVEV (reference sequence). V trimming: 7 bases; J trimming: 2 bases; junction bases outside the gene matches: 4. The CDR3 sequence is 16 residues long.

CDR3 loop: CASRQRLWGVASTDTQYF. The CDR3 DNA sequence: TGTGCCAGCAGACAAAGACTTTGGGGAGTCGCTAGCACAGATACGCAGTATTTT. This chain joins TRBV27 and TRBJ2-3; D possibly corresponds to TRBD2 (5 bases). Germline CDR1 MNHEY, CDR2 SMNVEV (reference sequence). The CDR3 is made up of 18 amino acids. With 6 bases removed from V and 0 bases from J, the gap between germline ends came to 22 bases.

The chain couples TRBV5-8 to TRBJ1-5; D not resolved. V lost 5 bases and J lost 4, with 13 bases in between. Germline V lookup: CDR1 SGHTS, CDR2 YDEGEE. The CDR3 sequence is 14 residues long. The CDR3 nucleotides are TGTGCCAGCAGTAACCTTCCAGGAAATCAGCCCCAGCATTTT. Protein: CASSNLPGNQPQHF.

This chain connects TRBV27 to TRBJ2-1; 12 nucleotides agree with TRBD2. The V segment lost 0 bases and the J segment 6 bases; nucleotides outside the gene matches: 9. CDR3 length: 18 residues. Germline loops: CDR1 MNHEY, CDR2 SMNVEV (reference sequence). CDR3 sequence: CASSLSLRTSGMRNEQFF. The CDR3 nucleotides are TGTGCCAGCAGTTTATCACTACGGACTAGCGGGATGCGCAATGAGCAGTTCTTC.

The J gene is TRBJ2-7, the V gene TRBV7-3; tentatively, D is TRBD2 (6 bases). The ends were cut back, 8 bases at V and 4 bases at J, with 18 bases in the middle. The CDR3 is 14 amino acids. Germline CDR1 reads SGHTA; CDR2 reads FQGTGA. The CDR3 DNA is TGTGCCAGCGGGTCGCGGGGTAGAAAATACGAGCAGTACTTC. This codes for CASGSRGRKYEQYF.

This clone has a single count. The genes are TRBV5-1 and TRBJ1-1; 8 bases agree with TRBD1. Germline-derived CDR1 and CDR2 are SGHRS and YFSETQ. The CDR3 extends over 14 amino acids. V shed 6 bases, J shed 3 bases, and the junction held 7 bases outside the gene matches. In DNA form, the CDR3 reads TGCGCCAGCACCCGACAGGGGACGGACACTGAAGCTTTCTTT. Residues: CASTRQGTDTEAFF.

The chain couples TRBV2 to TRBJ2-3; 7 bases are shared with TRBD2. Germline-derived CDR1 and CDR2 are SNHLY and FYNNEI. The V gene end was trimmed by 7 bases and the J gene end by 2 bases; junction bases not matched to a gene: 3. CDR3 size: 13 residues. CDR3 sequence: CASKGTNTDTQYF. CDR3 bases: TGTGCCAGCAAGGGGACTAACACAGATACGCAGTATTTT.

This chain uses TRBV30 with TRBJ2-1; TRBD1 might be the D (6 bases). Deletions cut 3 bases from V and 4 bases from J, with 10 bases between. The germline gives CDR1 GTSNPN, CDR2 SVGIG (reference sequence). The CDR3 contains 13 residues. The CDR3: CAWRSQGYNEQFF. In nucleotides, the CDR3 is TGTGCCTGGAGGAGTCAGGGGTACAATGAGCAGTTCTTC.

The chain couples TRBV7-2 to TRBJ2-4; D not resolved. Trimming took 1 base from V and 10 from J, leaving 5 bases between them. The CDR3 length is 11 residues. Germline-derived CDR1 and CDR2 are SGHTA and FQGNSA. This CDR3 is CASSLGVIQYF. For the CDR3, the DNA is TGTGCCAGCAGCTTAGGAGTGATTCAGTACTTC.

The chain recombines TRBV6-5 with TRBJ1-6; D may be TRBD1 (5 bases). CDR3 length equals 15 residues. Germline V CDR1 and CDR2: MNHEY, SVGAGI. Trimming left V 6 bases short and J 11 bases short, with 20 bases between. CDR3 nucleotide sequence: TGTGCCAGCAGCCCGATGGAGGGGAAGAACCCACCCCTCCACTTT. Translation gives CASSPMEGKNPPLHF.

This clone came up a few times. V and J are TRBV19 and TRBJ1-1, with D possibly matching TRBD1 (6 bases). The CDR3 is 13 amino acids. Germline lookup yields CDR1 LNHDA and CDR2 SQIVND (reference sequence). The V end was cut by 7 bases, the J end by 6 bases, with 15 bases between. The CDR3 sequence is CASTRTDYSEAFF. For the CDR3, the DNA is TGTGCCAGTACCCGGACAGACTACTCTGAAGCTTTCTTT.

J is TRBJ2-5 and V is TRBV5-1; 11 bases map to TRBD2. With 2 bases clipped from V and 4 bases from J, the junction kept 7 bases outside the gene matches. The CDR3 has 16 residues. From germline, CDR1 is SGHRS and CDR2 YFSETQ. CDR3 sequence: CASSFISGGAGETQYF. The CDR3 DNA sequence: TGCGCCAGCAGCTTTATTAGCGGGGGGGCCGGAGAGACCCAGTACTTC.

CDR3 sequence (DNA): TGTGCCAGCAGCTTAGTGTCGGTAGCGGGACCCAATGAGCAGTTCTTC. Its translation is CASSLVSVAGPNEQFF. J is TRBJ2-1 and V is TRBV7-9; 8 bases line up with TRBD2. This CDR3 is built from 16 residues. Germline lookup yields CDR1 SEHNR and CDR2 FQNEAQ (reference sequence). Trimming took 1 base from V and 6 from J; bases not matched to a gene: 8.

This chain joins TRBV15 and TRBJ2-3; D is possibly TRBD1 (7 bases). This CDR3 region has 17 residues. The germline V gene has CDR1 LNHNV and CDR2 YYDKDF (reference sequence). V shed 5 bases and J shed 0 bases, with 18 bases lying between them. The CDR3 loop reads CATSSPGGGLSTDTQYF. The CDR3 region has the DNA TGTGCCACCAGCTCACCCGGAGGGGGCCTAAGCACAGATACGCAGTATTTT.

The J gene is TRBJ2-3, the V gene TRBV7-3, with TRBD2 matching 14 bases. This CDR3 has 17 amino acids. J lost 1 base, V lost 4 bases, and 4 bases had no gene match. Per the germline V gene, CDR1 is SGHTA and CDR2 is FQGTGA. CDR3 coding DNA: TGTGCCAGCAGCTCGACTAGCGGGAGGGCCGGCACAGATACGCAGTATTTT. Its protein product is CASSSTSGRAGTDTQYF.